The clone carrying this T cell receptor beta chain showed up just a few times. Its antigen is as yet unknown. The entry originates in a study of cytomegalovirus exposure and HLA in healthy donors. Overall study findings and caveats: A cluster of highly shared sequence variants was likely a sequencing artifact. In a later analysis, productive TCRs from donors in an Asian-associated ancestry cluster reportedly carried fewer N-insertions than the cohort mean. Under in vitro conditions, a few CMV-associated chains were confirmed as specific for CMV antigens. Across all donors, roughly uniform sequencing depth was an assumption of the presence/absence analyses.

The PCR ran on 60 Vbeta and 13 Jbeta primers. Data came from immunoSEQ multiplex PCR; TCRdb stores just in-frame clones and leaves some out. The sample comprises approximately 130,000 clones, more than 65% of which are singletons, and more than 1.4% rests with the top ten. The clonotype was recovered from a woman in her late teens or twenties in good health and CMV-seronegative. Sequences were obtained from PBMCs.

This CDR3 is CASSSQETYEQYF. The CDR3 nucleotides read TGTGCCAGCAGTTCACAGGAAACCTACGAGCAGTACTTC. The chain recombines TRBV6-5 with TRBJ2-7, with D perhaps TRBD1 (5 bases). The CDR3 is 13 amino acids. Germline V gene lookup returns CDR1 MNHEY and CDR2 SVGAGI. V lost 4 bases to trimming and J lost 2 bases, with 9 bases between them.